This TCR beta chain was profiled in a study of T cells of healthy individuals. The junction had 8 bases not matched to a gene; V was cut back by 5 bases and J by 0 bases. The germline gives CDR1 LGHNA, CDR2 YNFKEQ. The length of the CDR3 is 16 residues. Ten or more counts support this clonotype. Via MiXCR, TCRdb re-called the 5' RACE reads, giving one row per CDR3 protein. The sample lists 60,000 to 75,000 distinct CDR3 sequences, roughly 15% occurring once. This sequence originates from a human donor in good health. The chain uses TRBV4-2 and TRBJ1-1; TRBD1 aligns across 8 bases. CDR3 sequence: CASSSRDRRMNTEAFF. As DNA, the CDR3 is TGTGCCAGCAGCTCCAGGGACAGGCGGATGAACACTGAAGCTTTCTTT.